Each of the 10 T cell receptor beta chains below was sequenced from the same sample in a study of cytomegalovirus exposure and HLA in healthy donors. The study ran its PCR with 60 Vbeta and 13 Jbeta primers. Sequencing used immunoSEQ multiplex PCR; TCRdb keeps in-frame clones, though not all of them. The sample gives about 260,000 clones, 84% of which show up once; roughly 2% is in the top ten. Sequencing was performed on PBMCs. The receptors were sampled from a woman aged 35 to 49 in good health and CMV-seropositive.

The V gene is TRBV30, the J gene TRBJ2-7, with 14 bases aligning to TRBD2. V was pared by 3 bases and J by 5 bases, with 6 bases of the junction left unmatched. The CDR3 spans 15 residues. Per the germline V gene, CDR1 is GTSNPN and CDR2 is SVGIG (reference sequence). CDR3 loop: CAWSIGLAGGNEQYF. The CDR3 coding sequence is TGTGCCTGGAGCATAGGACTAGCGGGAGGTAACGAGCAGTACTTC. The variable domain in full, completed from reference TRBV30 and TRBJ2-7, reads SQTIHQWPATLVQPVGSPLSLECTVEGTSNPNLYWYRQAAGRGLQLLFYSVGIGQISSEVPQNLSASRPQDRQFILSSKKLLLSDSGFYLCAWSIGLAGGNEQYFGPGTRLTVT.

This chain uses TRBV28 with TRBJ1-1, with 7 bases lining up with TRBD1. This CDR3 region has 13 residues. Germline-derived CDR1 and CDR2 are MDHEN and SYDVKM. J lost 6 bases, V lost 6 bases, and 7 bases had no gene match. The CDR3, as DNA: TGTGCCAGCAGGGGGACAGCCATAGCTGAAGCTTTCTTT. Translated, it gives CASRGTAIAEAFF.

The V call is TRBV2, the J call TRBJ2-2; 9 bases fit TRBD1. The junction had 4 bases not matched to a gene; V was cut back by 6 bases and J by 2 bases. The CDR3 has 15 amino acids. Germline lookup yields CDR1 SNHLY and CDR2 FYNNEI. In DNA, the CDR3 is TGTGCCAGCAGAGGGACAGGGAGCAACACCGGGGAGCTGTTTTTT. Protein sequence: CASRGTGSNTGELFF.

The V gene is TRBV4-1, the J gene TRBJ2-7; D gene unclear. The CDR3 is 14 amino acids. V lost 0 bases and J 0 bases, leaving 6 bases between the germline ends. Germline CDR1 and CDR2: MGHRA and YSYEKL. The CDR3: CASSQERSSYEQYF. The DNA of the CDR3 is TGCGCCAGCAGCCAAGAGAGGAGCTCCTACGAGCAGTACTTC.

The chain uses TRBV28 and TRBJ2-7; the D is unclear. The CDR3 runs to 12 residues. Trimming took 2 bases from V and 6 from J, leaving 8 bases between them. The germline V gene encodes CDR1 MDHEN and CDR2 SYDVKM. CDR3 DNA sequence: TGTGCCAGCAGTTTAAACGGTCTCGAGCAGTACTTC. It translates to CASSLNGLEQYF.

The chain combines TRBV7-3 with TRBJ2-4, with 7 positions matching TRBD2. CDR1 and CDR2 from the germline V gene are SGHTA and FQGTGA. V lost 5 bases, J lost 5 bases, and 3 bases stayed unmatched. This CDR3 is built from 13 residues. CDR3 region: CASSLTSQNIQYF. Written as DNA, the CDR3 is TGTGCCAGCAGCCTGACTAGCCAAAACATTCAGTACTTC.

This clone was found a few times. The chain carries TRBV19 and TRBJ1-3; unclear D gene. The V and J ends lost 3 bases and 0 bases respectively, with 9 bases between them. Germline V gives CDR1 LNHDA, CDR2 SQIVND (reference sequence). This CDR3 is 15 amino acids long. CDR3 sequence (DNA): TGTGCCAGTAGTATGATGTTCGGCTCTGGAAACACCATATATTTT. It translates to CASSMMFGSGNTIYF.

The chain joins TRBV7-9 to TRBJ1-3; possibly TRBD1 for D (6 bases). V gave up 5 bases and J gave up 0 bases, with 11 bases separating them. This CDR3 is 15 amino acids long. CDR1 and CDR2 from the germline V gene are SEHNR and FQNEAQ (reference sequence). DNA of the CDR3: TGTGCCAGCAGCCCAGACAGGAACTCTGGAAACACCATATATTTT. Protein: CASSPDRNSGNTIYF. The whole variable domain, remainder taken from reference TRBV7-9 and TRBJ1-3, is DTGVSQNPRHKITKRGQNVTFRCDPISEHNRLYWYRQTLGQGPEFLTYFQNEAQLEKSRLLSDRFSAERPKGSFSTLEIQRTEQGDSAMYLCASSPDRNSGNTIYFGEGSWLTVV.

The rearrangement links TRBV2 to TRBJ1-1, with D uncertain. This CDR3 spans 13 amino acids. Germline V gene data show CDR1 as SNHLY and CDR2 as FYNNEI. Trimming stripped 4 bases from V and 4 bases from J, with 10 bases between. CDR3 nucleotide sequence: TGTGCCAGCAGTGTCGGGAGCGTCACTGAAGCTTTCTTT. This sequence encodes CASSVGSVTEAFF.

The chain uses TRBV28 and TRBJ2-7; the D gene is possibly TRBD1 (6 bases). The CDR3 covers 15 residues. Between the trimmed V and J ends, which lost 5 bases and 2 bases, there was a span of 16 bases. The V gene's germline CDR1 is MDHEN and CDR2 SYDVKM. The CDR3, as DNA: TGTGCCAGCAGTCGCCTCGTTCGGGACACCTACGAGCAGTACTTC. As protein: CASSRLVRDTYEQYF. The variable domain in full, completed from reference TRBV28 and TRBJ2-7, reads DVKVTQSSRYLVKRTGEKVFLECVQDMDHENMFWYRQDPGLGLRLIYFSYDVKMKEKGDIPEGYSVSREKKERFSLILESASTNQTSMYLCASSRLVRDTYEQYFGPGTRLTVT.